Detailed here is one TCR beta chain. The antigen is not known. Exclusion of a patient followed from autoimmune disease history or systemic immunosuppression. The data were produced by immunoSEQ multiplex PCR, yet TCRdb's version contains in-frame clones alone and is incomplete. The sample yields tens of thousands of clones, over 75% seen once. This sample is drawn from a study of OX40 agonist ivuxolimab in advanced cancers. About the study: Eligibility admitted prior anti-PD-1, anti-PD-L1 or anti-CTLA-4 therapy; about 39% had some.

Study outcomes and limitations: On average, a greater number of expanded clones characterised CD8+ T cells relative to CD4+. Low levels of normalized T-cell clonal expansion also appeared in some nonresponders.

CDR3 length: 16 amino acids. Sequencing used CD4+ or CD8+ T cells sorted from blood, obtained in a trial of the OX40 agonist ivuxolimab. The V call is TRBV7-5, the J call TRBJ1-3. TRBV7-5 is labeled a pseudogene. This TCR was sampled from an adult with an advanced solid tumor such as melanoma, head and neck, liver or kidney cancer. CDR3 protein: CARSLRFAGCGNTIYF. CDR3 nucleotide sequence: TGTGCCAGAAGCTTAAGGTTTGCGGGATGTGGAAACACCATATATTTT.